The 17 T cell receptor beta chains below come from one sample, sequenced in a study of blood T cell repertoires in COVID-19. Assay: immunoSEQ multiplex PCR; the TCRdb copy retains only in-frame clones and omits some. The sample lists about 210,000 clones, about 91% occurring once. The sample was PBMCs or T cells enriched from blood (not recorded which). The receptors derive from a middle-aged woman with acute COVID-19.

V usage is TRBV7-9 and J usage is TRBJ2-1; 8 nucleotides match TRBD1. CDR1 is SEHNR, CDR2 FQNEAQ, per germline (reference sequence). With 7 bases clipped from V and 5 bases from J, the junction kept 4 bases outside the gene matches. The CDR3 is 13 amino acids. The CDR3 coding sequence is TGTGCCAGCATCACGGACAGGGACAATGAGCAGTTCTTC. Translated, it gives CASITDRDNEQFF. The full variable domain, its missing parts supplied by reference TRBV7-9 and TRBJ2-1, is DTGVSQNPRHKITKRGQNVTFRCDPISEHNRLYWYRQTLGQGPEFLTYFQNEAQLEKSRLLSDRFSAERPKGSFSTLEIQRTEQGDSAMYLCASITDRDNEQFFGPGTRLTVL.

The chain uses TRBV19 and TRBJ1-4; 11 nucleotides match TRBD1. The ends lost 6 bases at V and 10 bases at J; junction bases unmatched: 7. The CDR3 is made up of 14 amino acids. CDR1 LNHDA and CDR2 SQIVND come from the germline V gene (reference sequence). The CDR3 DNA reads as TGTGCCAGTAGGGGGACAGGGGGGAACTCAAAACTGTTTTTT. Translating it yields CASRGTGGNSKLFF.

There are a few counts of this clone. Other DNA sequences in the sample encode the same CDR3. The chain couples TRBV27 to TRBJ1-3; D gene unclear. Looked up from germline, CDR1 is MNHEY and CDR2 is SMNVEV (reference sequence). Trimming cost V 2 bases and J 4 bases, with 6 bases left between them. The CDR3 length is 13 residues. CDR3: CASSLREGNTIYF. The CDR3 DNA sequence: TGTGCCAGCAGTTTAAGGGAGGGAAACACCATATATTTT.

The chain recombines TRBV2 with TRBJ2-2, with 13 bases lining up with TRBD2. This CDR3 region has 18 residues. The J segment lost 1 base and the V segment lost 5 bases, leaving 7 bases of the junction unmatched. Germline CDR1 is SNHLY and CDR2 is FYNNEI. CDR3 in DNA: TGTGCCAGCAGTTTAAGACTAGCGGGGGGCCTGAACACCGGGGAGCTGTTTTTT. It translates to CASSLRLAGGLNTGELFF. Looking up the rest from reference TRBV2 and TRBJ2-2 gives the full variable domain: EPEVTQTPSHQVTQMGQEVILRCVPISNHLYFYWYRQILGQKVEFLVSFYNNEISEKSEIFDDQFSVERPDGSNFTLKIRSTKLEDSAMYFCASSLRLAGGLNTGELFFGEGSRLTVL.

Notes on this clone: Other DNA sequences of this sample code for an identical CDR3. J is TRBJ2-1 and V is TRBV5-1; 10 nucleotides align to TRBD1. CDR1 and CDR2 from the germline V gene are SGHRS and YFSETQ. This CDR3 spans 15 amino acids. V was clipped by 3 bases and J by 2 bases; unmatched bases: 2. CDR3 nucleotides: TGCGCCAGCAGCTCGGGACAGGGGACCTACAATGAGCAGTTCTTC. Translation gives CASSSGQGTYNEQFF. The full variable domain, rest sourced from reference TRBV5-1 and TRBJ2-1, is KAGVTQTPRYLIKTRGQQVTLSCSPISGHRSVSWYQQTPGQGLQFLFEYFSETQRNKGNFPGRFSGRQFSNSRSEMNVSTLELGDSALYLCASSSGQGTYNEQFFGPGTRLTVL.

This sequence joins TRBV12-3 or TRBV12-4 and TRBJ2-7; 7 positions match TRBD2. This CDR3 has 12 residues. V lost 5 bases to trimming and J lost 4 bases; unmatched junction nucleotides: 2. The CDR3 loop is CASSGGVYEQYF. The CDR3 bases are TGTGCCAGCAGTGGGGGGGTTTACGAGCAGTACTTC.

The chain has TRBV27 and TRBJ1-2, with no clear D. Trimming stripped 3 bases from V and 4 bases from J, with 15 bases between. The CDR3 totals 15 residues. From germline, CDR1 is MNHEY and CDR2 SMNVEV (reference sequence). This CDR3 reads CASSFVVGYIYGYTF. Here the CDR3 DNA reads TGTGCCAGCAGTTTTGTGGTCGGGTACATCTATGGCTACACCTTC.

J is TRBJ2-7 and V is TRBV5-1; 9 nucleotides align to TRBD2. V lost 5 bases and J lost 0; bases outside the gene matches: 6. CDR1 and CDR2 (germline): SGHRS, YFSETQ. The CDR3 is 15 residues long. The DNA for the CDR3 is TGCGCCAGCAGTTATACTAGCGGGCCCTCCTACGAGCAGTACTTC. Amino acid sequence: CASSYTSGPSYEQYF.

The rearrangement links TRBV2 to TRBJ2-4; D might be TRBD1 (6 bases). CDR3 length equals 14 residues. Per germline, CDR1 SNHLY and CDR2 FYNNEI. The ends were cut back, 7 bases at V and 9 bases at J, with 19 bases in the middle. CDR3 sequence (DNA): TGTGCCAGCACCCCCCGGGACACCTTAACCATTCAGTACTTC. This codes for CASTPRDTLTIQYF.

The chain couples TRBV21-1 to TRBJ1-2; the table's TRBD1 call for D was not verified on the DNA. TRBV21-1 constitutes a pseudogene. This CDR3 has 17 residues. The CDR3 loop is CASSKSGGQGGNYGYTF. CDR3 sequence (DNA): TGTGCCAGCAGCAAATCCGGGGGACAGGGGGGTAACTATGGCTACACCTTC.

This clone was counted once. The CDR3 here is CAWSSGGGGQETQYF. The DNA of the CDR3 is TGTGCCTGGTCCTCAGGCGGGGGCGGGCAAGAGACCCAGTACTTC. V and J are TRBV30 and TRBJ2-5; a possible D gene is TRBD2 (7 bases). In germline, CDR1 is GTSNPN, CDR2 SVGIG (reference sequence). This CDR3 region has 15 residues. Trimming removed 5 bases at V and 2 bases at J, with 18 bases between. The entire variable domain, with the rest obtained from reference TRBV30 and TRBJ2-5, is as follows: SQTIHQWPATLVQPVGSPLSLECTVEGTSNPNLYWYRQAAGRGLQLLFYSVGIGQISSEVPQNLSASRPQDRQFILSSKKLLLSDSGFYLCAWSSGGGGQETQYFGPGTRLLVL.

In its sample, this clone was seen a few times. J is TRBJ1-2 and V is TRBV5-4; unclear D gene. Germline values: CDR1 SGHNT, CDR2 YYREEE (reference sequence). This CDR3 has 16 residues. V was pared by 0 bases and J by 7 bases, with 19 bases between. The CDR3 is CASSLGVTAGPLGYTF. The CDR3 DNA is TGTGCCAGCAGCTTGGGGGTCACAGCAGGCCCTCTTGGCTACACCTTC.

This rearrangement joins TRBV6-2 or TRBV6-3 to TRBJ1-5; D perhaps matches TRBD1 (6 bases). V lost 6 bases and J lost 2, with 14 bases in between. The CDR3 extends over 15 amino acids. Germline V gene lookup returns CDR1 MNHEY and CDR2 SVGEGT. The CDR3 coding sequence is TGTGCCAGCAGCCAAGACAGGTTTGGCAATCAGCCCCAGCATTTT. Its translation: CASSQDRFGNQPQHF.

This sequence joins TRBV10-2 and TRBJ1-2, with a tentative D call TRBD1 (6 bases). Per the germline V gene, CDR1 is WSHSY and CDR2 is SAAADI. CDR3 length: 15 residues. V lost 4 bases and J lost 7, with 19 bases in between. CDR3 in amino acids: CASSVGGGASTGYTF. The CDR3 bases are TGCGCCAGCAGTGTAGGGGGGGGCGCGAGTACTGGCTACACCTTC.

This clone was recorded a few times. This rearrangement joins TRBV6-2 or TRBV6-3 to TRBJ2-7; 9 bases map to TRBD2. CDR1 and CDR2 (germline): MNHEY, SVGEGT. J was trimmed by 5 bases and V by 2 bases; bases with no gene match: 4. The CDR3 runs 14 residues. The CDR3 is CASSYAGGPHEQYV. The DNA for the CDR3 is TGTGCCAGCAGTTACGCGGGAGGGCCCCACGAGCAGTACGTC.

The rearrangement joins TRBV6-6 to TRBJ2-3; 7 nucleotides match TRBD2. The germline CDR1 and CDR2 sequences are MNHNY and SVGAGI (reference sequence). The CDR3 has 17 residues. The V segment lost 5 bases and the J segment 0 bases; nucleotides outside the gene matches: 11. For the CDR3, the DNA is TGTGCCAGCAGTCCATTCTCAGGACTAGGAAGCACAGATACGCAGTATTTT. The encoded protein is CASSPFSGLGSTDTQYF.

V is TRBV2 and J is TRBJ1-2; no clear D gene. Per the germline V gene, CDR1 is SNHLY and CDR2 is FYNNEI. The ends were cut back, 2 bases at V and 0 bases at J, with 4 bases in the middle. CDR3 length: 13 amino acids. The CDR3 sequence is CASSERANYGYTF. CDR3 in DNA: TGTGCCAGCAGTGAACGAGCTAACTATGGCTACACCTTC.